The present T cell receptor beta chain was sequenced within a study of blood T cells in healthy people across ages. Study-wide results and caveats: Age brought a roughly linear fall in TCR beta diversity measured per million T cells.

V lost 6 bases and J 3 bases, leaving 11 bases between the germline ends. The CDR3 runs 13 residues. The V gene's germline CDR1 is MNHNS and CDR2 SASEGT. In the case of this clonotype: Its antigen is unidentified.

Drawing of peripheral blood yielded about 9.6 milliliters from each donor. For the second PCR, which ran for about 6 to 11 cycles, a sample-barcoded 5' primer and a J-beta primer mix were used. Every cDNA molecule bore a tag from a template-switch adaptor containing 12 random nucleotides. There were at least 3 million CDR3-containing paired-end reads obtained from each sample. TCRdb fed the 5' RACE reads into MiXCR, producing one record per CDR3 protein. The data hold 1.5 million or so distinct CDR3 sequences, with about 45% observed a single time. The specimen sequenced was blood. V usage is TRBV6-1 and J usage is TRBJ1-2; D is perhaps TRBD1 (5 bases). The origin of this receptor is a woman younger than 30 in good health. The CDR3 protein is CASRAQDYYGYTF. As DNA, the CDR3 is TGTGCCAGCAGAGCACAGGACTACTATGGCTACACCTTC.